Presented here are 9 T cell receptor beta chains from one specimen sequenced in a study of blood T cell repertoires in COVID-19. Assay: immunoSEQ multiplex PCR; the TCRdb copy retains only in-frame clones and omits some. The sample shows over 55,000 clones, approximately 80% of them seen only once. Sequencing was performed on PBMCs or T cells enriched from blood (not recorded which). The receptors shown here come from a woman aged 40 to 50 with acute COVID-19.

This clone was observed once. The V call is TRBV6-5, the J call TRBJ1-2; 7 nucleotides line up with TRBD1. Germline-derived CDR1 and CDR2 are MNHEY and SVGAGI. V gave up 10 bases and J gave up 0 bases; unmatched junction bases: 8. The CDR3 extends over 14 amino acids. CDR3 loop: CATRGGSANYGYTF. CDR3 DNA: TGTGCCACCCGAGGGGGCTCAGCTAACTATGGCTACACCTTC.

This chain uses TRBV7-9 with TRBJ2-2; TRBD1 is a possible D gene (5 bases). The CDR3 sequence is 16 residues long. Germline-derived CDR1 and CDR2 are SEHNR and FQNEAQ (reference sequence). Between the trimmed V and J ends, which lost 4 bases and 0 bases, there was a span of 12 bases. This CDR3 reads CASSSYRTANTGELFF. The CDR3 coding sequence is TGTGCCAGCAGCTCGTACAGGACCGCGAACACCGGGGAGCTGTTTTTT.

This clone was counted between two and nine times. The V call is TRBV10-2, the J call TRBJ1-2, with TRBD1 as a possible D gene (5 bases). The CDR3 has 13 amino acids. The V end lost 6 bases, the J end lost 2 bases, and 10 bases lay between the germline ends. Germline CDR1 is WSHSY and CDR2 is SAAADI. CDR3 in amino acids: CASRDPGNYGYTF. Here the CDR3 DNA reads TGCGCCAGCAGAGACCCAGGGAACTATGGCTACACCTTC.

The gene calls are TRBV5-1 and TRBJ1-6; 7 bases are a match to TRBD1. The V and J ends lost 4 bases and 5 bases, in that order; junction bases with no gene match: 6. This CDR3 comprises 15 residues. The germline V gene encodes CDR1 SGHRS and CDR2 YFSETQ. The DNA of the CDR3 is TGCGCCAGCAGCGGGACAGAAGGGAATAATTCACCCCTCCACTTT. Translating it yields CASSGTEGNNSPLHF. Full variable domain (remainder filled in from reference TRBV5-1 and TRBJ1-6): KAGVTQTPRYLIKTRGQQVTLSCSPISGHRSVSWYQQTPGQGLQFLFEYFSETQRNKGNFPGRFSGRQFSNSRSEMNVSTLELGDSALYLCASSGTEGNNSPLHFGNGTRLTVT.

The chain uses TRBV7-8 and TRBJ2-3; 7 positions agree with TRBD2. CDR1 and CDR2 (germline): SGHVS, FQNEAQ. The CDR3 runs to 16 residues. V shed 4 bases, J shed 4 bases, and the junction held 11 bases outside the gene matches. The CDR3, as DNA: TGTGCCAGCAGCTCTATCCTTTGGGCGGGAGCAGATACGCAGTATTTT. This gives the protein CASSSILWAGADTQYF.

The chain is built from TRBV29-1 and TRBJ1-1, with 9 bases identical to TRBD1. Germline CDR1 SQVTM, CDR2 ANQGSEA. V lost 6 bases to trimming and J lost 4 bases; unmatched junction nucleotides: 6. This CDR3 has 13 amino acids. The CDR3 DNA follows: TGCAGCGTACGCGGGACAGGGACCACTGAAGCTTTCTTT. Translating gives CSVRGTGTTEAFF.

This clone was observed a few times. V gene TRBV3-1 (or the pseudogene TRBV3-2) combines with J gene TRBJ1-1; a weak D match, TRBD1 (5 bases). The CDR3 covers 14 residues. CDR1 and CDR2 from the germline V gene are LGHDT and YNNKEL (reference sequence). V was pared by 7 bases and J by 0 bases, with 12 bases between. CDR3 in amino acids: CASTHWGVNTEAFF. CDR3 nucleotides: TGTGCCAGCACCCATTGGGGGGTGAACACTGAAGCTTTCTTT.

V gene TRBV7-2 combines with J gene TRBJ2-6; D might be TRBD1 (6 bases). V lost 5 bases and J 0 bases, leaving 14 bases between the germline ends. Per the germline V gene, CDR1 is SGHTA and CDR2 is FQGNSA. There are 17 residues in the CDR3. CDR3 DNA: TGTGCCAGCAGCCCAGGGGAGACTCGCTCTGGGGCCAACGTCCTGACTTTC. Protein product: CASSPGETRSGANVLTF.

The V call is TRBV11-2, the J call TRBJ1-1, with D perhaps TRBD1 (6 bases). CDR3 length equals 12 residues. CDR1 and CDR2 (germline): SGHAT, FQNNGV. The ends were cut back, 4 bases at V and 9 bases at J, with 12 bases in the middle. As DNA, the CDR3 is TGTGCCAGCAGCTCATACAGGGTTAAAGCTTTCTTT. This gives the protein CASSSYRVKAFF.